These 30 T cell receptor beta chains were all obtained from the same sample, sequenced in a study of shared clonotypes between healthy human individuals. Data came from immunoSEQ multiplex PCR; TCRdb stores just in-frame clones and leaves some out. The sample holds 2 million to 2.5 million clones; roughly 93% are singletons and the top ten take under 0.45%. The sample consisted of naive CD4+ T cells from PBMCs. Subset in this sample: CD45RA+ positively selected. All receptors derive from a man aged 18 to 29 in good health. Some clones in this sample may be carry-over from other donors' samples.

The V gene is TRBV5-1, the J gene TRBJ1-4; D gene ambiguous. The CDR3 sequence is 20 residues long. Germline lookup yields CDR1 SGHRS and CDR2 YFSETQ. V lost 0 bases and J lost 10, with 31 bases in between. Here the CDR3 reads CASSLDRPLSTSAGPGKLFF. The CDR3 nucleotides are TGCGCCAGCAGCTTGGATCGGCCACTCTCTACCTCAGCCGGGCCGGGAAAACTGTTTTTT.

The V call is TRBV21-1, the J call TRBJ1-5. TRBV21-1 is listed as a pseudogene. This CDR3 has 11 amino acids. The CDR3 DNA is TGTGCCGCCGGGGTGTATCAGCCCCAGCATTTT. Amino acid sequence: CAAGVYQPQHF.

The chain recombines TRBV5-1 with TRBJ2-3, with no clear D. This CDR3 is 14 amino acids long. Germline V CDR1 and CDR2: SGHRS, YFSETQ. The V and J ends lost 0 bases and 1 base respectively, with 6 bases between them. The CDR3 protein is CASSLGYRTDTQYF. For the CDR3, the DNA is TGCGCCAGCAGCTTGGGCTACCGCACAGATACGCAGTATTTT.

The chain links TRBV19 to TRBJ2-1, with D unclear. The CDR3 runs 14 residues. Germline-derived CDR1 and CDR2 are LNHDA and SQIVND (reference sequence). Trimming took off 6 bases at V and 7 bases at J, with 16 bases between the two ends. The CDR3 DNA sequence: TGTGCCAGTAGCGGAGCCCATCCGGCGAATGAGCAGTTCTTC. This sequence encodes CASSGAHPANEQFF.

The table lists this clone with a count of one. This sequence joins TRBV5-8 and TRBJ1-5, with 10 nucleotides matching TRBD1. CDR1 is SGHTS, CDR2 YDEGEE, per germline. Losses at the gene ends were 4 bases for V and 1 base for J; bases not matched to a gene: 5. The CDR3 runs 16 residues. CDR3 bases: TGTGCCAGCAGCCTACGACAGGGGGCGAGCAATCAGCCCCAGCATTTT. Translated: CASSLRQGASNQPQHF.

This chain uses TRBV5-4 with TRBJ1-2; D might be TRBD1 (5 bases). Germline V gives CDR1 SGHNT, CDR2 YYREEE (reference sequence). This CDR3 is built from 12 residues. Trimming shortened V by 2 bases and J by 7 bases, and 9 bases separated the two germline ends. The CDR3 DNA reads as TGTGCCAGCAGCTTCGCAGGGCTTGGCTACACCTTC. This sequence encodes CASSFAGLGYTF.

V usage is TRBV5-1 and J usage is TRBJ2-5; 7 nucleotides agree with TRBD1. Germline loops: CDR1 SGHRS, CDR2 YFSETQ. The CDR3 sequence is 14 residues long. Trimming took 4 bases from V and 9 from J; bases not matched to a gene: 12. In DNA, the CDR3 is TGCGCCAGCAGCATCGGCGGCTCCCAGGGGGCCCAGTACTTC. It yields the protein CASSIGGSQGAQYF.

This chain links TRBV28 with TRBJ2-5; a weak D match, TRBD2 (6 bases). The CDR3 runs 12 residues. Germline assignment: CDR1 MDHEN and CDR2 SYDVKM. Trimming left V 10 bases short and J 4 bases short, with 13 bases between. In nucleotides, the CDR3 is TGTGCCACCACATCCGGGGGAGAGACCCAGTACTTC. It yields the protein CATTSGGETQYF.

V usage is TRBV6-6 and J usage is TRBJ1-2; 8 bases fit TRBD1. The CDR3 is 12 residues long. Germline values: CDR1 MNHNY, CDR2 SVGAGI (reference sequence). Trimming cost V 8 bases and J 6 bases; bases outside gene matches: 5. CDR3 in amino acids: CASRTGSNGYTF. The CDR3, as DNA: TGTGCCAGCCGGACAGGGTCGAATGGCTACACCTTC.

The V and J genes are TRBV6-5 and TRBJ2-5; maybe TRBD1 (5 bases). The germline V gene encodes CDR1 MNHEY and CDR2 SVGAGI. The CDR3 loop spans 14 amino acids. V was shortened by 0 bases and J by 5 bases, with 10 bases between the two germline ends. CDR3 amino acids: CASSYSGAPETQYF. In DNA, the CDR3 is TGTGCCAGCAGTTACTCTGGGGCCCCCGAGACCCAGTACTTC.

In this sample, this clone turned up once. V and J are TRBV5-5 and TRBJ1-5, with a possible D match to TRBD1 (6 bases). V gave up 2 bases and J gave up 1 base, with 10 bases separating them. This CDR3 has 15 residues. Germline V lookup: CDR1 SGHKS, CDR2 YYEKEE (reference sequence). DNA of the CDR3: TGTGCCAGCAGCTTAGGGGACACGAGCAATCAGCCCCAGCATTTT. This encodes CASSLGDTSNQPQHF.

The CDR3 sequence: CASSQGQKSLFEQYF. In DNA, the CDR3 is TGCGCCAGCAGCCAGGGACAGAAAAGCCTATTTGAGCAGTACTTC. The J gene is TRBJ2-7, the V gene TRBV4-1; TRBD1 aligns across 7 bases. The CDR3 is 15 amino acids. V lost 3 bases and J lost 7; bases outside the gene matches: 12. CDR1 and CDR2 from the germline V gene are MGHRA and YSYEKL.

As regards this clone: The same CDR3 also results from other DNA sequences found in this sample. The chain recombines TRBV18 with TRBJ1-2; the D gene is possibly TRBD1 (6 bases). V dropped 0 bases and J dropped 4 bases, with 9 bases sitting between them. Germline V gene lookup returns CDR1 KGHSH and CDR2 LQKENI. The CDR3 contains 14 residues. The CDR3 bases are TGTGCCAGCTCACCACCGGGGGGGGCCTATGGCTACACCTTC. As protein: CASSPPGGAYGYTF.

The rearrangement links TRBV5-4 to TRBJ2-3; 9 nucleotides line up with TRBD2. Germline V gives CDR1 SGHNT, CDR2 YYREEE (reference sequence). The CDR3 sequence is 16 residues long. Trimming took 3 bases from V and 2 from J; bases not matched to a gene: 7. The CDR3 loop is CASSWWAGGTTDTQYF. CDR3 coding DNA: TGTGCCAGCAGCTGGTGGGCGGGGGGGACCACAGATACGCAGTATTTT.

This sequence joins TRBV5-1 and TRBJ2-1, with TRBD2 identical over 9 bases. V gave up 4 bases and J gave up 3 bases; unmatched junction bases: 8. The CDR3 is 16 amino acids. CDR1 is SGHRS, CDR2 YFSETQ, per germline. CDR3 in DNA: TGCGCCAGCAGCCCCACGACTAGCGGTAACTACAATGAGCAGTTCTTC. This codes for CASSPTTSGNYNEQFF.

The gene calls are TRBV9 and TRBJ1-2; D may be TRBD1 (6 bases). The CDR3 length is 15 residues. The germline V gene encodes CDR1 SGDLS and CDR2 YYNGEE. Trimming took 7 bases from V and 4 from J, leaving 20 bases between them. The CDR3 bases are TGTGCCAGCGGGAGGGGGATTACGGCGAGCTATGGCTACACCTTC. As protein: CASGRGITASYGYTF.

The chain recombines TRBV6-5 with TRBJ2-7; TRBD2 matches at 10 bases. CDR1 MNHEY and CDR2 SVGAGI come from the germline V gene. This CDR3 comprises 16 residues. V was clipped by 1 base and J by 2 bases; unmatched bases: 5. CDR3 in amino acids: CASSYLPGTSAYEQYF. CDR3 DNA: TGTGCCAGCAGTTACTTACCTGGGACTAGCGCCTACGAGCAGTACTTC.

The CDR3 region has the DNA TGTGCCAGCAGCGGCCGGGACGGCAACACTGAAGCTTTCTTT. Translation gives CASSGRDGNTEAFF. The chain carries TRBV5-5 and TRBJ1-1; tentative D call: TRBD1 (5 bases). The CDR3 is made up of 14 amino acids. Germline values: CDR1 SGHKS, CDR2 YYEKEE (reference sequence). Trimming took off 4 bases at V and 2 bases at J, with 12 bases between the two ends.

The chain's CDR3 is CASRRSSGTYEQYF. CDR3 bases: TGTGCCAGCAGAAGGTCTAGCGGAACCTACGAGCAGTACTTC. This chain links TRBV28 with TRBJ2-7; TRBD2 aligns across 7 bases. V shed 6 bases, J shed 2 bases, and the junction held 7 bases outside the gene matches. The germline CDR1 and CDR2 sequences are MDHEN and SYDVKM. This CDR3 region has 14 residues. The whole variable domain, remainder taken from reference TRBV28 and TRBJ2-7, is DVKVTQSSRYLVKRTGEKVFLECVQDMDHENMFWYRQDPGLGLRLIYFSYDVKMKEKGDIPEGYSVSREKKERFSLILESASTNQTSMYLCASRRSSGTYEQYFGPGTRLTVT.

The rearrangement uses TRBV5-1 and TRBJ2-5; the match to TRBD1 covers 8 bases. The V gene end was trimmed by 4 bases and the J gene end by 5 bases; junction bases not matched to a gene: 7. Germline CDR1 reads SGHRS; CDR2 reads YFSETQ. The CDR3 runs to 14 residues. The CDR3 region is CASSPLTGGETQYF. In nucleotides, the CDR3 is TGCGCCAGCAGCCCTCTCACAGGGGGGGAGACCCAGTACTTC.

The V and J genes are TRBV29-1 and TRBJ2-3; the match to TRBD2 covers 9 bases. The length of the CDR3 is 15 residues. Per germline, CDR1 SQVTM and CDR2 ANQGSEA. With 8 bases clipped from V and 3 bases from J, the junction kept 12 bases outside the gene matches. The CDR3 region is CSSYGAGGRTDTQYF. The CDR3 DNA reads TGCAGCTCCTATGGGGCGGGAGGGAGGACAGATACGCAGTATTTT.

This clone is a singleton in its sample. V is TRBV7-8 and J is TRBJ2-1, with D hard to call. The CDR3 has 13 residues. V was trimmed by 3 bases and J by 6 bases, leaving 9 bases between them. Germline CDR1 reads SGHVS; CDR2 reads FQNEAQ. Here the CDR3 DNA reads TGTGCCAGCAGCTTTTGGGTGGGCAATGAGCAGTTCTTC. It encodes CASSFWVGNEQFF.

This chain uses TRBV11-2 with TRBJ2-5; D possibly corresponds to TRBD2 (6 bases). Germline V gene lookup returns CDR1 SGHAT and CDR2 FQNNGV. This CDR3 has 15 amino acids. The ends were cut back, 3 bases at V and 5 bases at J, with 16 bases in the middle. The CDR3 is CASSFGGNVGETQYF. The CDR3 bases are TGTGCCAGCAGCTTCGGGGGTAACGTGGGGGAGACCCAGTACTTC. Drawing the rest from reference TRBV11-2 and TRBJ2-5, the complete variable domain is EAGVAQSPRYKIIEKRQSVAFWCNPISGHATLYWYQQILGQGPKLLIQFQNNGVVDDSQLPKDRFSAERLKGVDSTLKIQPAKLEDSAVYLCASSFGGNVGETQYFGPGTRLLVL.

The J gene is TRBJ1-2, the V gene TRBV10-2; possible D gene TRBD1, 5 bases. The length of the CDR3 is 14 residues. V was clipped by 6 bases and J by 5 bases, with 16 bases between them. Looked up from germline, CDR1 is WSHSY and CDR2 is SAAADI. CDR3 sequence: CASRGTDLGYGYTF. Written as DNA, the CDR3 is TGCGCCAGCAGGGGGACCGACCTAGGGTATGGCTACACCTTC.

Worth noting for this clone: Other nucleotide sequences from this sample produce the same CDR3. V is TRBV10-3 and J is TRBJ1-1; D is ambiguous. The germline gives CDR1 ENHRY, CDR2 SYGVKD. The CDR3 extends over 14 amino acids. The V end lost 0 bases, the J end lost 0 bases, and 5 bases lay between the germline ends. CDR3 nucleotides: TGTGCCATCAGTGAGTCGGGGATGAACACTGAAGCTTTCTTT. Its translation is CAISESGMNTEAFF.

CDR3 in amino acids: CASSFDFRTGRNYNEQFF. CDR3 bases: TGCGCCAGCAGCTTTGACTTCCGAACAGGGAGGAATTACAATGAGCAGTTCTTC. V usage is TRBV5-1 and J usage is TRBJ2-1, with D perhaps being TRBD1 or TRBD2 (6 bases each). Trimming cost V 2 bases and J 4 bases, with 22 bases left between them. The CDR3 has 18 amino acids. Germline V gene lookup returns CDR1 SGHRS and CDR2 YFSETQ.

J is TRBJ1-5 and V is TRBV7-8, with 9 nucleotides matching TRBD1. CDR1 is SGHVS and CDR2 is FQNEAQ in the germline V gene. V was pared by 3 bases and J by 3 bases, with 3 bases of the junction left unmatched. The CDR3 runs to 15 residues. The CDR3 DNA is TGTGCCAGCAGCTTCGGACAGGGGTCCAATCAGCCCCAGCATTTT. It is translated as CASSFGQGSNQPQHF.

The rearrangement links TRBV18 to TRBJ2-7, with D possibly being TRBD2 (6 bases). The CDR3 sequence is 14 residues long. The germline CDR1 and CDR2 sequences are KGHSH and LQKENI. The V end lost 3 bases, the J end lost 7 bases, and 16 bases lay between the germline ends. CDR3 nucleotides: TGTGCCAGCTCACCGTCAATTGATCTAGCGGAGCAGTACTTC. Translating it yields CASSPSIDLAEQYF.

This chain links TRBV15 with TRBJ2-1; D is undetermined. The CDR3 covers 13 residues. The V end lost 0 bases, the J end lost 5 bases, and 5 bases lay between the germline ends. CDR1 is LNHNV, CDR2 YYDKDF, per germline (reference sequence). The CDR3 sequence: CATSRDLHNEQFF. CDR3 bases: TGTGCCACCAGCAGAGATCTCCACAATGAGCAGTTCTTC. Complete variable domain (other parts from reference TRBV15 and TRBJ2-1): DAMVIQNPRYQVTQFGKPVTLSCSQTLNHNVMYWYQQKSSQAPKLLFHYYDKDFNNEADTPDNFQSRRPNTSFCFLDIRSPGLGDTAMYLCATSRDLHNEQFFGPGTRLTVL.

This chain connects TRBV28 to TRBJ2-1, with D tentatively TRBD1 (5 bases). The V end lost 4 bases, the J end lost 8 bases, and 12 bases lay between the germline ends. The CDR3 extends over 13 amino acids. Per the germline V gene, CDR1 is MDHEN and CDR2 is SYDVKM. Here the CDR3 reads CASSSPPRDEQFF. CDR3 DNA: TGTGCCAGCAGTTCCCCTCCCAGGGATGAGCAGTTCTTC.